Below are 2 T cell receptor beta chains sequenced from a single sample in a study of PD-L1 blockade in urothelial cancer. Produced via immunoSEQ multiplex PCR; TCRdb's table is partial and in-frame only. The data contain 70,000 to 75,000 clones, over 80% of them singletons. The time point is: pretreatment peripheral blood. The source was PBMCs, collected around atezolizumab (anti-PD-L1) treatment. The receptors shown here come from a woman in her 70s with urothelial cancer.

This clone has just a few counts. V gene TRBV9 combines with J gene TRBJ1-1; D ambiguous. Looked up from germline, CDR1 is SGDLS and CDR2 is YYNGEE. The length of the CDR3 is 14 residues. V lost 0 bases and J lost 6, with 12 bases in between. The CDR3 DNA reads TGTGCCAGCAGCGTAGTAGAACGGAGTCCTGAAGCTTTCTTT. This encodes CASSVVERSPEAFF.

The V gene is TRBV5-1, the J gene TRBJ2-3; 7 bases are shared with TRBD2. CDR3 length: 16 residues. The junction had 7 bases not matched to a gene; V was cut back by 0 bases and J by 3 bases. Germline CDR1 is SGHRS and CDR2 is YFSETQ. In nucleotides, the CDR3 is TGCGCCAGCAGCTTGGAAGGGAGGGCCGGGACAGATACGCAGTATTTT. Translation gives CASSLEGRAGTDTQYF.